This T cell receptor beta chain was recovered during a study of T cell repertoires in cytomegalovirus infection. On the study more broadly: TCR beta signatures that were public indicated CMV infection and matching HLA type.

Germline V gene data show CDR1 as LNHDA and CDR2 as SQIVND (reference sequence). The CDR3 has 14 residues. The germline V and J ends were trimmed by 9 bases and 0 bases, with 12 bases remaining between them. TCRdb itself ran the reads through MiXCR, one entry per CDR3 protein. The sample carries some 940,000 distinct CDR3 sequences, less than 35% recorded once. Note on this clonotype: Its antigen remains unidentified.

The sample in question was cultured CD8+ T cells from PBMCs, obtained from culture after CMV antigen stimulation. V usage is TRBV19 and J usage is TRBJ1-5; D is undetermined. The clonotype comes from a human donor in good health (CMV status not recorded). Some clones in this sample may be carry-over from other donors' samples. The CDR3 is CASGPGSSNQPQHF. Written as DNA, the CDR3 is TGTGCCAGCGGACCTGGGTCTAGCAATCAGCCCCAGCATTTT. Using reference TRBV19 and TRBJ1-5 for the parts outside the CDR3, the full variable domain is DGGITQSPKYLFRKEGQNVTLSCEQNLNHDAMYWYRQDPGQGLRLIYYSQIVNDFQKGDIAEGYSVSREKKESFPLTVTSAQKNPTAFYLCASGPGSSNQPQHFGDGTRLSIL.